One and the same sample provided the 17 T cell receptor beta chains below, sequenced in a study of blood T cells in healthy people across ages. Through a sample-barcoded 5' primer and a J-beta primer mix, a second PCR was run for roughly 7 to 11 cycles. TCRdb passed the 5' RACE reads through MiXCR, listing each CDR3 protein once. The data contain fewer than 2 million distinct CDR3 sequences, more than 35% of them singletons. The material sequenced was blood. These receptors were collected from a human donor in good health.

The chain recombines TRBV28 with TRBJ2-5, with 7 bases identical to TRBD1. CDR1 is MDHEN, CDR2 SYDVKM, per germline. V was pared by 7 bases and J by 4 bases, with 6 bases of the junction left unmatched. The CDR3 contains 13 residues. The CDR3 region is CASIDRVRETQYF. The CDR3 DNA reads TGTGCCAGCATCGACAGGGTCAGAGAGACCCAGTACTTC.

A word on this clonotype: A much larger clonotype is one base distant, so this may be a read error. The rearrangement joins TRBV7-2 to TRBJ2-7; D gene ambiguous. Germline V lookup: CDR1 SGHTA, CDR2 FQGNSA. The CDR3 has 15 amino acids. This CDR3 is CASNLERLRSYEQYF. In nucleotides, the CDR3 is TGTGCCAGCAACTTAGAGAGATTACGATCCTACGAGCAGTACTTC.

Turning to this clonotype: A single base separates this from a much larger clone, so it may be a read error. V gene TRBV20-1 combines with J gene TRBJ1-2; maybe TRBD1 (6 bases). The V gene lost 7 bases and the J gene lost 6 bases, with 21 bases spanning the gap. CDR3 length: 14 amino acids. Germline V CDR1 and CDR2: DFQATT, SNEGSKA (reference sequence). CDR3 sequence: CSVPTRTAHDGYTF. Here the CDR3 DNA reads TGCAGTGTTCCCACCCGGACAGCCCATGATGGCTACACCTTC.

This clonotype was seen more than once but under ten times. The V and J genes are TRBV28 and TRBJ2-7; D is ambiguous. Germline CDR1 and CDR2: MDHEN and SYDVKM. The CDR3 loop spans 12 amino acids. V was pared by 10 bases and J by 0 bases, with 10 bases between. The CDR3 nucleotides are TGTGCCACAACACAGATCTCCTACGAGCAGTACTTC. It is translated as CATTQISYEQYF. Looking up the rest from reference TRBV28 and TRBJ2-7 gives the full variable domain: DVKVTQSSRYLVKRTGEKVFLECVQDMDHENMFWYRQDPGLGLRLIYFSYDVKMKEKGDIPEGYSVSREKKERFSLILESASTNQTSMYLCATTQISYEQYFGPGTRLTVT.

This clonotype was recorded a few times. The chain has TRBV15 and TRBJ1-6; 10 bases fit TRBD1. Germline-derived CDR1 and CDR2 are LNHNV and YYDKDF (reference sequence). The CDR3 sequence is 16 residues long. Losses at the gene ends were 2 bases for V and 7 bases for J; bases not matched to a gene: 5. This chain's CDR3 is CATSRKGQGRNSPLHF. CDR3 nucleotides: TGTGCCACCAGCAGAAAGGGACAGGGGAGGAATTCACCCCTCCACTTT.

This clonotype came up a few times. The gene calls are TRBV27 and TRBJ2-3; 10 bases fit TRBD2. J gave up 6 bases and V 7 bases, and 4 bases lay outside the gene matches. CDR3 length: 13 amino acids. Germline V lookup: CDR1 MNHEY, CDR2 SMNVEV (reference sequence). The chain's CDR3 is CASTSGGHDTQYF. In DNA form, the CDR3 reads TGTGCCAGCACTAGCGGGGGCCATGATACGCAGTATTTT.

V and J are TRBV12-3 or TRBV12-4 and TRBJ1-2; D call uncertain. The CDR3 runs to 13 residues. Between the trimmed V and J ends, which lost 1 base and 6 bases, there was a span of 9 bases. The CDR3 reads CASSLGRFHGYTF. In nucleotides, the CDR3 is TGTGCCAGCAGTTTAGGCAGATTCCATGGCTACACCTTC.

This clonotype was seen only a few times. The chain is built from TRBV14 and TRBJ1-5; D might be TRBD1 (5 bases). The CDR3 runs to 18 residues. From germline, CDR1 is SGHDN and CDR2 FVKESK. V lost 4 bases, J lost 1 base, and 20 bases lay in between. CDR3 in amino acids: CASSPSGKETASNQPQHF. As DNA, the CDR3 is TGTGCCAGCAGCCCTTCTGGCAAGGAGACAGCCAGCAATCAGCCCCAGCATTTT. Together with reference TRBV14 and TRBJ1-5, the CDR3 gives the full variable domain: EAGVTQFPSHSVIEKGQTVTLRCDPISGHDNLYWYRRVMGKEIKFLLHFVKESKQDESGMPNNRFLAERTGGTYSTLKVQPAELEDSGVYFCASSPSGKETASNQPQHFGDGTRLSIL.

The J gene is TRBJ2-3, the V gene TRBV7-2, with no clear D. The CDR3 has 12 amino acids. The germline V and J ends were trimmed by 5 bases and 4 bases, with 7 bases remaining between them. Per germline, CDR1 SGHTA and CDR2 FQGNSA. CDR3 coding DNA: TGTGCCAGCAGCCACGGGTCAGATACGCAGTATTTT. Protein sequence: CASSHGSDTQYF.

The chain uses TRBV28 and TRBJ2-5; 14 bases match TRBD2. CDR1 MDHEN and CDR2 SYDVKM come from the germline V gene. V gave up 5 bases and J gave up 1 base; unmatched junction bases: 3. This CDR3 is 16 amino acids long. CDR3 sequence reads: CASSLTSGGVQETQYF. The CDR3 nucleotides read TGTGCCAGCAGTCTGACTAGCGGGGGGGTCCAAGAGACCCAGTACTTC.

The V and J genes are TRBV5-1 and TRBJ2-5; D may be TRBD1 (6 bases). Trimming cost V 6 bases and J 11 bases, with 26 bases left between them. CDR3 length: 15 amino acids. CDR1 and CDR2 from the germline V gene are SGHRS and YFSETQ. In nucleotides, the CDR3 is TGCGCCAGCAAGCTCGACTTGGGGGCGGGTAATGAGCAGTACTTC. Protein sequence: CASKLDLGAGNEQYF.

Only a few counts were recorded for this clonotype. The chain links TRBV6-2 or TRBV6-3 to TRBJ2-1; TRBD1 is a possible D gene (6 bases). CDR1 and CDR2 from the germline V gene are MNHEY and SVGEGT. The CDR3 is 15 residues long. Trimming stripped 6 bases from V and 3 bases from J, with 15 bases between. The CDR3 DNA reads as TGTGCCAGCAGCTGGGGATCGACAGGCTACAATGAGCAGTTCTTC. Its translation: CASSWGSTGYNEQFF.

V gene TRBV3-1 combines with J gene TRBJ1-2, with unresolved D. This CDR3 has 18 amino acids. The germline V gene encodes CDR1 LGHDT and CDR2 YNNKEL (reference sequence). V gave up 0 bases and J gave up 4 bases, with 21 bases separating them. CDR3 coding DNA: TGTGCCAGCAGCCAAGATAAAGTCGAGGCGGCGTACCGCTATGGCTACACCTTC. This translates into CASSQDKVEAAYRYGYTF.

The chain employs TRBV4-3 and TRBJ1-3; possible D gene TRBD1, 5 bases. V lost 0 bases and J 7 bases, leaving 22 bases between the germline ends. The CDR3 has 18 amino acids. From germline, CDR1 is LGHNA and CDR2 YSLEER. The CDR3 region has the DNA TGCGCCAGCAGCCAAGAGTATAGAAACCTGGGGCGCCGGAACACCATATATTTT. Its protein is CASSQEYRNLGRRNTIYF.

The CDR3 is CASSPQSQGGRNIQYF. The CDR3 DNA follows: TGTGCCAGCAGCCCCCAGTCTCAGGGAGGGCGTAACATTCAGTACTTC. The V gene is TRBV11-2, the J gene TRBJ2-4; TRBD2 agrees at 7 bases. This CDR3 is 16 amino acids long. Germline CDR1 is SGHAT and CDR2 is FQNNGV. Losses at the gene ends were 5 bases for V and 7 bases for J; bases not matched to a gene: 14.

The chain is built from TRBV12-3 or TRBV12-4 and TRBJ2-5; TRBD2 agrees at 13 bases. V was pared by 2 bases and J by 3 bases, with 3 bases of the junction left unmatched. The CDR3 has 16 residues. The CDR3 bases are TGTGCCAGCAGTTTAATGGGACTAGCGGGGAAAGAGACCCAGTACTTC. As protein: CASSLMGLAGKETQYF.

The sample holds a few counts of this clonotype. The chain combines TRBV6-1 with TRBJ2-3, with D possibly TRBD1 on 5 matching bases. V was trimmed by 7 bases and J by 2 bases, leaving 19 bases between them. This CDR3 contains 16 residues. Germline V gives CDR1 MNHNS, CDR2 SASEGT. CDR3 sequence: CASTGQSDSYTDTQYF. Written as DNA, the CDR3 is TGTGCCAGCACCGGTCAATCCGACAGTTACACAGATACGCAGTATTTT.